Presented here are 21 T cell receptor beta chains from one specimen sequenced in a study of identical twins. TCRdb analysed the 5' RACE reads with MiXCR anew, one entry per CDR3 protein. The sample carries a few hundred thousand distinct CDR3 sequences, roughly 15% recorded once. These data were likewise used in another study, on yellow fever vaccine responses in identical twins.

Sequenced input: CD4+ T cells sorted from blood. These receptors all come from a woman between 18 and 29 years old in good health.

This clonotype was detected a few times. This CDR3 is CSARAAGLAKNIQYF. As DNA, the CDR3 is TGCAGTGCTAGAGCGGCGGGGCTAGCCAAAAACATTCAGTACTTC. The V and J genes are TRBV20-1 and TRBJ2-4, with a possible D match to TRBD2 (6 bases). V was pared by 1 base and J by 0 bases, with 10 bases between. The CDR3 totals 15 residues. The germline V gene has CDR1 DFQATT and CDR2 SNEGSKA (reference sequence).

The genes are TRBV20-1 and TRBJ2-3, with 9 bases aligning to TRBD2. Germline CDR1 DFQATT, CDR2 SNEGSKA (reference sequence). The CDR3 loop spans 16 amino acids. The V and J ends lost 1 base and 0 bases, in that order; junction bases with no gene match: 5. The CDR3 DNA is TGCAGTGCTAGAGTGGCTAGCGGGGCTAGCACAGATACGCAGTATTTT. Its protein is CSARVASGASTDTQYF.

In this sample, this clonotype turned up a few times. The V and J genes are TRBV10-3 and TRBJ1-6; D uncertain. Germline V lookup: CDR1 ENHRY, CDR2 SYGVKD. This CDR3 is 14 amino acids long. Trimming pared 8 bases from V and 1 base from J, leaving 9 bases between. This CDR3 is CAIHEGSYNSPLHF. The CDR3 DNA reads as TGTGCCATCCATGAAGGGTCCTATAATTCACCCCTCCACTTT.

The chain employs TRBV12-3 or TRBV12-4 and TRBJ2-7; the match to TRBD1 covers 9 bases. V trimming: 5 bases; J trimming: 2 bases; junction bases outside the gene matches: 7. This CDR3 is 15 amino acids long. This CDR3 is CASSEDRGRTYEQYF. The CDR3 DNA sequence: TGTGCCAGCAGTGAGGACAGGGGAAGGACCTACGAGCAGTACTTC.

The chain uses TRBV20-1 and TRBJ2-1, with a weak D call TRBD1 (6 bases). CDR3 length: 11 residues. CDR1 DFQATT and CDR2 SNEGSKA come from the germline V gene (reference sequence). With 3 bases removed from V and 10 bases from J, the gap between germline ends came to 10 bases. This CDR3 reads CSASRTAEQFF. Written as DNA, the CDR3 is TGCAGTGCTAGCCGGACAGCCGAGCAGTTCTTC.

This clonotype was counted between two and nine times. This chain connects TRBV11-1 to TRBJ2-6; D ambiguous. Trimming took 3 bases from V and 0 from J, leaving 15 bases between them. The CDR3 has 18 amino acids. The germline V gene has CDR1 SGHAT and CDR2 FQDESV (reference sequence). As DNA, the CDR3 is TGTGCCAGCAGCTTCAGGAGCCAGCTTTTCTCTGGGGCCAACGTCCTGACTTTC. Its translation: CASSFRSQLFSGANVLTF.

This clonotype was seen a handful of times. This rearrangement joins TRBV10-1 to TRBJ2-5, with 8 nucleotides matching TRBD2. The CDR3 runs 17 residues. Germline V gives CDR1 WNHNN, CDR2 SYGVQD (reference sequence). Germline trimming cut 3 bases from V and 2 bases from J; bases unmatched to any gene: 11. In DNA, the CDR3 is TGCGCCAGCAGTGACTCCGCCGGGACTAGAACACAAGAGACCCAGTACTTC. This gives the protein CASSDSAGTRTQETQYF.

V gene TRBV12-3 or TRBV12-4 combines with J gene TRBJ2-1, with 9 positions matching TRBD2. The CDR3 runs to 13 residues. After removal of 6 bases from V and 8 bases from J, the junction contained 5 bases not matched to a gene. The DNA for the CDR3 is TGTGCCAGCAGGAGGACTAGCGTCCATGAGCAGTTCTTC. Its translation: CASRRTSVHEQFF.

The V gene is TRBV7-2, the J gene TRBJ2-1, with D possibly called TRBD1 or TRBD2 (5 bases each). Trimming left V 6 bases short and J 3 bases short, with 15 bases between. Per the germline V gene, CDR1 is SGHTA and CDR2 is FQGNSA. The CDR3 runs 15 residues. CDR3 region: CASRHTRGLYNEQFF. CDR3 bases: TGTGCCAGCAGACACACTAGGGGCCTCTACAATGAGCAGTTCTTC.

This rearrangement joins TRBV7-9 to TRBJ1-4; 9 bases line up with TRBD1. J gave up 5 bases and V 4 bases, and 2 bases lay outside the gene matches. This CDR3 comprises 14 residues. The germline CDR1 and CDR2 sequences are SEHNR and FQNEAQ (reference sequence). CDR3 nucleotides: TGTGCCAGCAGCTCGGGACAGGGAAATGAAAAACTGTTTTTT. Protein sequence: CASSSGQGNEKLFF.

This rearrangement joins TRBV10-3 to TRBJ2-1; 10 bases fit TRBD1. The V segment lost 7 bases and the J segment 11 bases; nucleotides outside the gene matches: 8. From germline, CDR1 is ENHRY and CDR2 SYGVKD. CDR3 size: 13 residues. The CDR3 here is CAIMDRGSSQQFF. CDR3 bases: TGTGCCATCATGGACAGGGGGTCATCTCAGCAGTTCTTC.

This clonotype has just a few counts. CDR3 DNA: TGTGCCAGCAGCCTCACACCGGGACAGACCACAGATACGCAGTATTTT. It codes for CASSLTPGQTTDTQYF. This chain joins TRBV9 and TRBJ2-3; 7 bases agree with TRBD1. Germline-derived CDR1 and CDR2 are SGDLS and YYNGEE. The CDR3 extends over 16 amino acids. After removal of 4 bases from V and 2 bases from J, the junction contained 10 bases not matched to a gene.

This clonotype was recorded a few times. V is TRBV25-1 and J is TRBJ1-4, with D unclear. The CDR3 runs to 15 residues. Per germline, CDR1 MGHDK and CDR2 SYGVNS. V dropped 5 bases and J dropped 0 bases, with 10 bases sitting between them. This CDR3 is CASSPNRATNEKLFF. The CDR3 nucleotides read TGTGCCAGCAGTCCGAACCGTGCAACTAATGAAAAACTGTTTTTT.

The V call is TRBV6-1, the J call TRBJ2-5; the D call may be TRBD1 or TRBD2 (5 bases each). The CDR3 runs 13 residues. The V end was cut by 0 bases, the J end by 5 bases, with 7 bases between. Per germline, CDR1 MNHNS and CDR2 SASEGT. The CDR3 is CASSEAGTETQYF. The CDR3 DNA reads TGTGCCAGCAGTGAAGCGGGGACGGAGACCCAGTACTTC.

V usage is TRBV18 and J usage is TRBJ2-7; 7 bases line up with TRBD2. V shed 3 bases and J 3 bases; nucleotides not matched to a gene: 8. There are 15 residues in the CDR3. The germline CDR1 and CDR2 sequences are KGHSH and LQKENI. CDR3 loop: CASSPSREVLYEQYF. In DNA, the CDR3 is TGTGCCAGCTCACCGAGCCGGGAGGTCCTCTACGAGCAGTACTTC. The whole variable domain, remainder taken from reference TRBV18 and TRBJ2-7, is NAGVMQNPRHLVRRRGQEARLRCSPMKGHSHVYWYRQLPEEGLKFMVYLQKENIIDESGMPKERFSAEFPKEGPSILRIQQVVRGDSAAYFCASSPSREVLYEQYFGPGTRLTVT.

This rearrangement joins TRBV14 to TRBJ2-2; D unresolved. CDR1 is SGHDN and CDR2 is FVKESK in the germline V gene. Trimming left V 1 base short and J 8 bases short, with 2 bases between. There are 11 residues in the CDR3. CDR3 amino acids: CASSQVGELFF. The CDR3 nucleotides read TGTGCCAGCAGCCAAGTTGGGGAGCTGTTTTTT.

This clonotype was detected only once. The V and J genes are TRBV20-1 and TRBJ1-5, with TRBD1 identical over 8 bases. This CDR3 comprises 14 residues. V shed 3 bases, J shed 2 bases, and the junction held 3 bases outside the gene matches. Germline assignment: CDR1 DFQATT and CDR2 SNEGSKA (reference sequence). The CDR3 DNA reads TGCAGTGCTAGCCAGGGGGCCGGCAATCAGCCCCAGCATTTT. Protein: CSASQGAGNQPQHF.

This clonotype turned up a few times. The chain uses TRBV5-1 and TRBJ2-5; possibly TRBD2 for D (6 bases). Germline V gene data show CDR1 as SGHRS and CDR2 as YFSETQ. The V end lost 3 bases, the J end lost 4 bases, and 13 bases lay between the germline ends. The CDR3 consists of 14 residues. As DNA, the CDR3 is TGCGCCAGCAGCTCGGGACTGCCAGGAGAGACCCAGTACTTC. It translates to CASSSGLPGETQYF.

The chain is built from TRBV3-1 and TRBJ2-5; D is ambiguous. Germline CDR1 reads LGHDT; CDR2 reads YNNKEL (reference sequence). V was clipped by 1 base and J by 5 bases, with 5 bases between them. CDR3 length: 12 amino acids. This CDR3 reads CASSQVTETQYF. The DNA for the CDR3 is TGTGCCAGCAGCCAAGTCACGGAGACCCAGTACTTC.

This clonotype was observed a handful of times. The V call is TRBV7-8, the J call TRBJ2-1; TRBD2 matches 8 bases. Germline CDR1 and CDR2: SGHVS and FQNEAQ. CDR3 size: 15 residues. After removal of 3 bases from V and 5 bases from J, the junction contained 6 bases not matched to a gene. This chain's CDR3 is CASSFRTGGNNEQFF. The CDR3 nucleotides are TGTGCCAGCAGCTTTCGGACGGGAGGGAACAATGAGCAGTTCTTC.

This chain uses TRBV7-2 with TRBJ2-5; 7 bases fit TRBD2. Per germline, CDR1 SGHTA and CDR2 FQGNSA. Trimming removed 5 bases from V and 5 bases from J; junction bases left unmatched: 8. This CDR3 has 14 residues. Here the CDR3 DNA reads TGTGCCAGCAGCCCACCGGCCGGGAGGGAGACCCAGTACTTC. Translating it yields CASSPPAGRETQYF.